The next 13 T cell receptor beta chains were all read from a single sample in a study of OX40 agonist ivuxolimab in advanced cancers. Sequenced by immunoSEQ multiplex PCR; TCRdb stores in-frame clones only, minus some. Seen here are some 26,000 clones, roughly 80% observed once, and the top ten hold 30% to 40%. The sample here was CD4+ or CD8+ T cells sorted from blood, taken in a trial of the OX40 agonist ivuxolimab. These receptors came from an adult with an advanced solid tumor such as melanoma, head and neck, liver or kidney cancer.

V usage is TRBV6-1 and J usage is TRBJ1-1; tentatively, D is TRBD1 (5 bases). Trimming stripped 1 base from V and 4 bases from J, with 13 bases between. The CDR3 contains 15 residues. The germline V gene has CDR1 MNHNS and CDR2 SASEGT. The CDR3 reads CASSEGGWGGTEAFF. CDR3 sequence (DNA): TGTGCCAGCAGTGAAGGGGGCTGGGGGGGCACTGAAGCTTTCTTT.

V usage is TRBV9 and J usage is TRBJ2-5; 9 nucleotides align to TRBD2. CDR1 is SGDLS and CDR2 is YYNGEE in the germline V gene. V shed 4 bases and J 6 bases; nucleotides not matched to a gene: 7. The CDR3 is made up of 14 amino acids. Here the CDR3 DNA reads TGTGCCAGCAGCCCGGGACTAGCCGAGAAGACCCAGTACTTC. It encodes CASSPGLAEKTQYF.

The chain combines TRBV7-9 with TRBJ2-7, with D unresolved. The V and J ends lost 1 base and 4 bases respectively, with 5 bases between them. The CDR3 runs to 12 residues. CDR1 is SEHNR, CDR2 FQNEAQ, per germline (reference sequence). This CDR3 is CASSLEVYEQYF. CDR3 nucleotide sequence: TGTGCCAGCAGCTTAGAAGTATACGAGCAGTACTTC. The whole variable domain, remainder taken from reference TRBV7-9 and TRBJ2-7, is DTGVSQNPRHKITKRGQNVTFRCDPISEHNRLYWYRQTLGQGPEFLTYFQNEAQLEKSRLLSDRFSAERPKGSFSTLEIQRTEQGDSAMYLCASSLEVYEQYFGPGTRLTVT.

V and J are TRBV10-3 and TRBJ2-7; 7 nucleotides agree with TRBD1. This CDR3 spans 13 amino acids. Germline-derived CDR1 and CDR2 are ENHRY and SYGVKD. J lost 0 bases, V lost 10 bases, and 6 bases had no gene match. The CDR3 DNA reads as TGTGCCACACGCCGGGACAGCTCCTACGAGCAGTACTTC. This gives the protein CATRRDSSYEQYF.

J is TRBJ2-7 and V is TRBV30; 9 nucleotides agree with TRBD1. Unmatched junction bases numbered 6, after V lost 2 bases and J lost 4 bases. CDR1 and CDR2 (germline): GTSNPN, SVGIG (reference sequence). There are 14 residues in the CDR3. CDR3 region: CAWSTGTGRYEQYF. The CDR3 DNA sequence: TGTGCCTGGAGTACCGGGACAGGGAGGTACGAGCAGTACTTC.

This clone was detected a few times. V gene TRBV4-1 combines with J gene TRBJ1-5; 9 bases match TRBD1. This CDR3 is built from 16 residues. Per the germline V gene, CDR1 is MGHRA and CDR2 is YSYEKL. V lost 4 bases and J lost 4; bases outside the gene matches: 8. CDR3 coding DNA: TGCGCCAGCAGCCGAATAACAGGGGGCCGAAATCAGCCCCAGCATTTT. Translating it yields CASSRITGGRNQPQHF.

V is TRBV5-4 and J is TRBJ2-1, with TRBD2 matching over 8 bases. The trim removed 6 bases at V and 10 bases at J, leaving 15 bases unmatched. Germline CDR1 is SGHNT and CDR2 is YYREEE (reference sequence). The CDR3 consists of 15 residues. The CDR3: CASIDWGTRRTEQFF. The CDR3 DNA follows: TGTGCCAGCATAGATTGGGGGACTAGGAGGACGGAGCAGTTCTTC.

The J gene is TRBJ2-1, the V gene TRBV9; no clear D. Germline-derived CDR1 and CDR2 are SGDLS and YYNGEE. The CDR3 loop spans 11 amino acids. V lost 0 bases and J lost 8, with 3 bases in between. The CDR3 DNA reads TGTGCCAGCAGCGTAGGCGATGAGCAGTTCTTC. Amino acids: CASSVGDEQFF.

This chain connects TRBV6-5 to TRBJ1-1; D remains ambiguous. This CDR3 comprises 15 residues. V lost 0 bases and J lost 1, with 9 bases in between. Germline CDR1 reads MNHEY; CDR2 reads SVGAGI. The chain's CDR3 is CASSYSRWPNTEAFF. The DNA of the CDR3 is TGTGCCAGCAGTTACTCGAGGTGGCCGAACACTGAAGCTTTCTTT.

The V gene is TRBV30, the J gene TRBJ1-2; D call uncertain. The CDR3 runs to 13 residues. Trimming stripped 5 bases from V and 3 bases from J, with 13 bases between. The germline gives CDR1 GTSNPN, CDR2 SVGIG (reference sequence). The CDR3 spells CAWAEGFYYGYTF. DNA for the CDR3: TGTGCCTGGGCAGAGGGCTTCTACTATGGCTACACCTTC.

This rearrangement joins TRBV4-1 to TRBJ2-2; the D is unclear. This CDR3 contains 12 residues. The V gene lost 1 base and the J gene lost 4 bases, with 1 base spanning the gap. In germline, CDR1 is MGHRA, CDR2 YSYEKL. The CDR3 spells CASSQGTGELFF. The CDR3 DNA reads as TGCGCCAGCAGCCAAGGCACCGGGGAGCTGTTTTTT.

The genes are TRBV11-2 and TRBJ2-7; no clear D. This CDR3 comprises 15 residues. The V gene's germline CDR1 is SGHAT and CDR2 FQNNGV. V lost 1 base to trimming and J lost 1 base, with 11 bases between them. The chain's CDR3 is CASSLARVVSYEQYF. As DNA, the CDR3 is TGTGCCAGCAGCTTAGCCCGCGTGGTTTCCTACGAGCAGTACTTC.

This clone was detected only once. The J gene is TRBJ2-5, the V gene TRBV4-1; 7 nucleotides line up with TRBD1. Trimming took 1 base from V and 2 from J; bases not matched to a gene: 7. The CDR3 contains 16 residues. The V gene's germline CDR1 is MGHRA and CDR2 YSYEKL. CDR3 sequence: CASSQARIRGQETQYF. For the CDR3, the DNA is TGCGCCAGCAGCCAAGCGAGAATCAGGGGGCAAGAGACCCAGTACTTC.